This record concerns one T cell receptor (beta chain) sequence. Healthy bone marrow donors supplied every sample. This sample stems from a study of cytomegalovirus exposure and HLA in healthy donors. The CDR3 contains 16 residues. Germline CDR1 SGHDT, CDR2 YYEEEE. Trimming stripped 0 bases from V and 6 bases from J, with 15 bases between. Vbeta (60) and Jbeta (13) primers were used in the PCR. TCRdb's table, derived via immunoSEQ multiplex PCR, lists solely in-frame clones and lacks some. Recorded for this sample: 60,000 to 70,000 clones. The chain joins TRBV5-6 to TRBJ2-2, with D maybe TRBD2 (5 bases). This receptor was identified in a man aged 25 to 45 in good health and CMV-seropositive. Sequencing was done on a sample of PBMCs. This CDR3 reads CASSLVRALGSGELFF. DNA for the CDR3: TGTGCCAGCAGCTTGGTGAGGGCCTTAGGTTCCGGGGAGCTGTTTTTT. Variable domain in full (rest from reference TRBV5-6 and TRBJ2-2): DAGVTQSPTHLIKTRGQQVTLRCSPKSGHDTVSWYQQALGQGPQFIFQYYEEEERQRGNFPDRFSGHQFPNYSSELNVNALLLGDSALYLCASSLVRALGSGELFFGEGSRLTVL.